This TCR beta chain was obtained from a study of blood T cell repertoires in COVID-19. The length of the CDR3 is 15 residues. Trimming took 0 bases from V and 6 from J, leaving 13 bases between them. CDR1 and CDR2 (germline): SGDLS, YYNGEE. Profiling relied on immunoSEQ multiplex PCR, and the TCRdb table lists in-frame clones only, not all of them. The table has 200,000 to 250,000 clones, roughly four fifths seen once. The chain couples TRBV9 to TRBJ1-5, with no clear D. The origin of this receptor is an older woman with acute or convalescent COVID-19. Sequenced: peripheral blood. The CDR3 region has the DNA TGTGCCAGCAGCGTAGGAGGTGGCTTTGGTCAGCCCCAGCATTTT. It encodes CASSVGGGFGQPQHF.